The 17 T cell receptor beta chains presented below share a single source sample, sequenced in a study of regulatory T cells in long-lasting Graves disease. Specified time point: newly diagnosed GD, antithyroid drugs for less than 3 months. Researchers made the TCR library from RNA that was extracted from PBMCs. Relying on iRepertoire HTBI primers and Arm-PCR of CDR3 regions, the team built TCR beta libraries. Using its own MiXCR run on the multiplex PCR reads, TCRdb lists one record per CDR3 protein. The sample has a few hundred thousand distinct CDR3 sequences; roughly 17% are singletons. This sample was also put to use in a study of T cells in Graves' hyperthyroidism and ophthalmopathy.

Specimen: peripheral blood mononuclear cells (PBMCs), collected at new diagnosis, from a patient treated with antithyroid drugs. These receptors all stem from a man aged 35-49 years with Graves disease.

This clonotype was detected many times. V gene TRBV5-6 combines with J gene TRBJ2-1; 13 bases are a match to TRBD2. The CDR3 extends over 17 amino acids. CDR1 and CDR2 (germline): SGHDT, YYEEEE. The ends lost 2 bases at V and 4 bases at J; junction bases unmatched: 6. Here the CDR3 reads CASSLTQTSGGYNEQFF. Here the CDR3 DNA reads TGTGCCAGCAGCTTAACCCAGACTAGCGGGGGGTACAATGAGCAGTTCTTC.

The rearrangement links TRBV11-3 to TRBJ2-3, with D possibly matching TRBD1 (6 bases). Germline V gene lookup returns CDR1 SGHNT and CDR2 YENEEA. This CDR3 has 16 residues. V was clipped by 5 bases and J by 0 bases, with 15 bases between them. The CDR3 DNA reads TGTGCCAGCAGCGAAGAGGGACAATTTAGCACAGATACGCAGTATTTT. Its translation: CASSEEGQFSTDTQYF.

This clonotype showed up just a few times. The chain combines TRBV5-1 with TRBJ2-2; D tentatively fits TRBD1 or TRBD2 (5 bases each). CDR3 size: 15 residues. V was pared by 3 bases and J by 6 bases, with 15 bases between. Looked up from germline, CDR1 is SGHRS and CDR2 is YFSETQ. The CDR3 DNA is TGCGCCAGCAGCTATGGGACCACCCGTGCCGGGGAGCTGTTTTTT. This translates into CASSYGTTRAGELFF.

This clonotype has a count of ten or more. V is TRBV2 and J is TRBJ2-2, with TRBD1 matching 9 bases. The CDR3 spans 13 residues. V lost 6 bases and J lost 6; bases outside the gene matches: 2. The germline V gene has CDR1 SNHLY and CDR2 FYNNEI. CDR3 sequence: CASSRQGAGELFF. In DNA, the CDR3 is TGTGCCAGCAGCCGACAGGGGGCCGGGGAGCTGTTTTTT.

This clonotype came up many times. J is TRBJ2-1 and V is TRBV20-1, with D possibly being TRBD1 (6 bases). Deletions cut 0 bases from V and 5 bases from J, with 8 bases between. Germline V gene sequence: CDR1 DFQATT, CDR2 SNEGSKA (reference sequence). This CDR3 spans 13 amino acids. CDR3 in amino acids: CSARETGHNEQFF. The DNA of the CDR3 is TGCAGTGCTAGAGAGACAGGCCACAATGAGCAGTTCTTC.

As to this clonotype: With a far larger clone one base away, a read error is the likely cause. The rearrangement joins TRBV28 to TRBJ2-7; D may be TRBD1 (6 bases). V was pared by 3 bases and J by 7 bases, with 22 bases between. This CDR3 spans 16 amino acids. Germline values: CDR1 MDHEN, CDR2 SYDVKM. CDR3 DNA sequence: TGTGCCAGCAGTTTTCCCCCGGGGATGAGGGACAATGAGCAGTACTTC. This codes for CASSFPPGMRDNEQYF.

The J gene is TRBJ2-1, the V gene TRBV19; unclear D gene. Germline V gene data show CDR1 as LNHDA and CDR2 as SQIVND (reference sequence). V was pared by 3 bases and J by 6 bases, with 9 bases between. The CDR3 length is 13 residues. The CDR3 DNA reads as TGTGCCAGTAGTATGAATACCATCAATGAGCAGTTCTTC. It encodes CASSMNTINEQFF. Together with reference TRBV19 and TRBJ2-1, the CDR3 gives the full variable domain: DGGITQSPKYLFRKEGQNVTLSCEQNLNHDAMYWYRQDPGQGLRLIYYSQIVNDFQKGDIAEGYSVSREKKESFPLTVTSAQKNPTAFYLCASSMNTINEQFFGPGTRLTVL.

This clonotype was seen repeatedly, ten times or more. This rearrangement joins TRBV5-1 to TRBJ2-7; D is unclear. This CDR3 region has 13 residues. The V gene's germline CDR1 is SGHRS and CDR2 YFSETQ. Trimming shortened V by 6 bases and J by 6 bases, and 16 bases separated the two germline ends. In DNA, the CDR3 is TGCGCCAGCACGGAGAACCAGTCCGGCGAGCAGTACTTC. Protein: CASTENQSGEQYF.

This clonotype was observed at least ten times. V is TRBV6-2 or TRBV6-3 and J is TRBJ2-1, with a weak D call TRBD1 (5 bases). Per germline, CDR1 MNHEY and CDR2 SVGEGT. V shed 6 bases and J shed 4 bases, with 13 bases lying between them. This CDR3 contains 14 residues. In nucleotides, the CDR3 is TGTGCCAGCAGAGTCGCTCAGGGTTACAATGAGCAGTTCTTC. Encoded protein: CASRVAQGYNEQFF.

A note on this clonotype: Given a much more abundant clone one base away, this may be a read error. V gene TRBV12-3 or TRBV12-4 combines with J gene TRBJ2-7, with 10 bases fitting TRBD2. The CDR3 runs 14 residues. Unmatched junction bases numbered 7, after V lost 2 bases and J lost 9 bases. CDR3 region: CASSLSGGAAGQYF. CDR3 nucleotides: TGTGCCAGCAGTTTAAGCGGGGGGGCCGCGGGGCAGTACTTC.

The chain combines TRBV4-2 with TRBJ2-7; maybe TRBD2 (7 bases). The CDR3 has 14 residues. Germline V lookup: CDR1 LGHNA, CDR2 YNFKEQ. The V end lost 3 bases, the J end lost 2 bases, and 11 bases lay between the germline ends. CDR3 loop: CASSQPGGPYEQYF. The CDR3 nucleotides read TGTGCCAGCAGCCAGCCCGGGGGGCCCTACGAGCAGTACTTC.

The chain recombines TRBV11-2 with TRBJ2-1; TRBD2 aligns across 8 bases. The germline V gene has CDR1 SGHAT and CDR2 FQNNGV. Trimming at V came to 1 base and at J to 5 bases, leaving 7 bases not matched to a gene. The CDR3 is 16 amino acids. CDR3 sequence reads: CASSLGAGGAHNEQFF. The CDR3 coding sequence is TGTGCCAGCAGCTTAGGGGCCGGGGGGGCCCACAATGAGCAGTTCTTC.

This clonotype has a count of ten or more. The rearrangement links TRBV2 to TRBJ1-1; D gene ambiguous. Trimming removed 7 bases from V and 4 bases from J, with 13 bases in between. The CDR3 extends over 13 amino acids. CDR1 is SNHLY and CDR2 is FYNNEI in the germline V gene. The CDR3 reads CASTRTSRTEAFF. The CDR3 coding sequence is TGTGCCAGCACCAGGACCTCTCGCACTGAAGCTTTCTTT.

The gene calls are TRBV27 and TRBJ2-3; 9 bases agree with TRBD2. Germline trimming cut 5 bases from V and 6 bases from J; bases unmatched to any gene: 9. CDR3 length equals 15 residues. From germline, CDR1 is MNHEY and CDR2 SMNVEV (reference sequence). The CDR3: CASSTRLAARDTQYF. The DNA for the CDR3 is TGTGCCAGCAGTACTAGACTAGCGGCTAGGGATACGCAGTATTTT.

The chain has TRBV7-9 and TRBJ2-7; 11 positions match TRBD1. Germline values: CDR1 SEHNR, CDR2 FQNEAQ (reference sequence). Unmatched junction bases numbered 14, after V lost 5 bases and J lost 5 bases. The CDR3 is 17 amino acids. CDR3 amino acids: CASSVGFRDRGKHEQYF. The CDR3 nucleotides are TGTGCCAGCAGCGTAGGATTCCGGGACAGGGGGAAACACGAGCAGTACTTC.

About this clonotype itself: A much more abundant neighbour one base away suggests this may be a read error. This rearrangement joins TRBV20-1 to TRBJ1-1; D might be TRBD1 (5 bases). Germline CDR1 DFQATT, CDR2 SNEGSKA (reference sequence). The CDR3 consists of 12 residues. CDR3 coding DNA: TGCAGTGCGGACAACCAGAACACTGGAGCTTTCTTT. This gives the protein CSADNQNTGAFF.

This clonotype has a count of ten or more. In DNA form, the CDR3 reads TGTGCCAGCAGCAACCCGGGACACAGGGCCTACGAGCAGTACTTC. Its protein is CASSNPGHRAYEQYF. The V and J genes are TRBV5-5 and TRBJ2-7; TRBD1 might be the D (6 bases). Trimming removed 4 bases from V and 2 bases from J, with 16 bases in between. This CDR3 has 15 residues. Germline CDR1 is SGHKS and CDR2 is YYEKEE (reference sequence).